The following is a TCR beta chain sequence with its context. Its antigen remains unknown. Germline CDR1 and CDR2: SGHDT and YYEEEE. The CDR3 spans 15 residues. Losses at the gene ends were 4 bases for V and 0 bases for J; bases not matched to a gene: 3. This sample stems from a study of cytomegalovirus exposure and HLA in healthy donors. Regarding the study as a whole: Later analysis revealed greater clonal expansion in HLA-associated TCR beta chains than in equally common others. A few CMV-associated chains proved CMV antigen-specific in vitro.

PCR employed 60 Vbeta and 13 Jbeta primers. As processed by the authors: Later, roughly 86 million unique TCR beta chains were counted in an analysis, and 8.5 million to 13 million of them were shared. The repertoire was sequenced with immunoSEQ multiplex PCR; TCRdb's copy has only in-frame clones and lacks some. V, J and clone size derive from that table, while D and trimming were established from the DNA sequence. The top ten clones hold 8.8% of a sample with about 140,000 clones, around 80% of them seen once. This chain links TRBV5-6 with TRBJ1-4, with 7 bases matching TRBD1. This clonotype originated in a woman aged 45 to 65 in good health and CMV-seropositive. The specimen was PBMCs. The CDR3 loop is CASSQQGATNEKLFF. The CDR3 nucleotides read TGTGCCAGCAGCCAGCAGGGGGCAACTAATGAAAAACTGTTTTTT.